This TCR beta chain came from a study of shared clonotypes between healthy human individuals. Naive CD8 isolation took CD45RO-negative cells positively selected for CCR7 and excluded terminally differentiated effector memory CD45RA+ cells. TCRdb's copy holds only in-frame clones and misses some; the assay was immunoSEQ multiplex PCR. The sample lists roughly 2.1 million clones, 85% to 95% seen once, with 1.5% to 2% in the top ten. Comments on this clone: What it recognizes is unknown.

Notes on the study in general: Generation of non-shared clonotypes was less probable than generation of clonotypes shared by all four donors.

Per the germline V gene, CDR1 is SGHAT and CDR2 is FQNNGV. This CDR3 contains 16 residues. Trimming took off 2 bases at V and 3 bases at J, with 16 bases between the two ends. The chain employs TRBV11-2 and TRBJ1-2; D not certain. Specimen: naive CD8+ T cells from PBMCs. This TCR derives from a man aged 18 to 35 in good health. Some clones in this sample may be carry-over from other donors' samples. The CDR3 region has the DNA TGTGCCAGCAGCTTAATCTCGACACCTCCTTACTATGGCTACACCTTC. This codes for CASSLISTPPYYGYTF.